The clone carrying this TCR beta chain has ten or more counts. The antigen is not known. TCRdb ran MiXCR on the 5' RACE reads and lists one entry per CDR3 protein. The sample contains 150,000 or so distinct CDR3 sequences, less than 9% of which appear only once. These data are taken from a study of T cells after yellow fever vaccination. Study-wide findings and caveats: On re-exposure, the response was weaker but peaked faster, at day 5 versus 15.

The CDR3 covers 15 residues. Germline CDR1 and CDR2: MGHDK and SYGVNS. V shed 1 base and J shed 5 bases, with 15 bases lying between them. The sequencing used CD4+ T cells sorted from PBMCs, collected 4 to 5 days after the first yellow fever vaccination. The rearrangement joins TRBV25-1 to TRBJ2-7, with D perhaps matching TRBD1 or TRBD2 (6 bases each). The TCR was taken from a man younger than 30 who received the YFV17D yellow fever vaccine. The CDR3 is CASSESRRGRHEQYF. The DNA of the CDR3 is TGTGCCAGCAGTGAATCGCGGAGGGGGAGGCACGAGCAGTACTTC.